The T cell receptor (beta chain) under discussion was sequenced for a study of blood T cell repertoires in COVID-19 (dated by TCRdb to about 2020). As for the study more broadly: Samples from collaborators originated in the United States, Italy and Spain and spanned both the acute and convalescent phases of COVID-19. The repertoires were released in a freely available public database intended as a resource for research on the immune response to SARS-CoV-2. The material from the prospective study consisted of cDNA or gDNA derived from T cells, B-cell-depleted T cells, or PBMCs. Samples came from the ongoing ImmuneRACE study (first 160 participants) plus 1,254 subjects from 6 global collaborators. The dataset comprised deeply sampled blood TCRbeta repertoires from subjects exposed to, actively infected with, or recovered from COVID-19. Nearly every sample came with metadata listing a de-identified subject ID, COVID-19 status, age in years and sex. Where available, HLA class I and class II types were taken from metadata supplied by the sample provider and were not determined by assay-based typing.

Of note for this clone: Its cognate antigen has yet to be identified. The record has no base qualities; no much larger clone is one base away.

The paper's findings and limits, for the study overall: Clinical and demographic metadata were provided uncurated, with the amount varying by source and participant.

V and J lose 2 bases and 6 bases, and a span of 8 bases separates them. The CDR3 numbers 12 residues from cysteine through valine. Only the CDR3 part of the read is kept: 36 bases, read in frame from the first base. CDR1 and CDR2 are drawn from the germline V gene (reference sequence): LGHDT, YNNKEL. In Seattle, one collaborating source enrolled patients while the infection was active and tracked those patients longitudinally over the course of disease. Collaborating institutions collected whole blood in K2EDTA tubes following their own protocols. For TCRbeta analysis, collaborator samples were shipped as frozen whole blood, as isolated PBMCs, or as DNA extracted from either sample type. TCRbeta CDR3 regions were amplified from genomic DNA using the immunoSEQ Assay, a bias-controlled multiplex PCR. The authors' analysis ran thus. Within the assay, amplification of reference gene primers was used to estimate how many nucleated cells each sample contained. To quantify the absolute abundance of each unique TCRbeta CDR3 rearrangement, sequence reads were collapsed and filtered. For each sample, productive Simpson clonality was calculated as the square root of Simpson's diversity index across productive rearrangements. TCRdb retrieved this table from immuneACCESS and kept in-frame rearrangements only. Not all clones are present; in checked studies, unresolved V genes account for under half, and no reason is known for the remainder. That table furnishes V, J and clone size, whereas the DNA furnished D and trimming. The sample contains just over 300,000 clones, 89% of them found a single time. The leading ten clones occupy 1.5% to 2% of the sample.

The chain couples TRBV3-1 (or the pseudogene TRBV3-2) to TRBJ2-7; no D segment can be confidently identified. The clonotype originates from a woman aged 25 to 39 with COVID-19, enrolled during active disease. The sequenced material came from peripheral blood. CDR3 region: CASSQRGSEQYV. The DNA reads TGTGCCAGCAGCCAAAGAGGATCCGAGCAGTACGTC.